This TCR beta chain was captured by sequencing in a study of post-analysis software for immune sequencing data. Study in general: Included courses were relapsing-remitting and secondary progressive multiple sclerosis; progressive-relapsing multiple sclerosis was also included. Study results and caveats: The authors found that F measure strongly co-clustered same-batch samples. Significantly decreased normalized Chao1 diversity was recorded for multiple sclerosis patients relative to controls. A handful of TRBV segments were significantly more frequent in patients than in controls. TRBV5-6, TRBV5-1 and TRBV20-1 were among these segments.

This clonotype was observed a few times. Its antigen remains unidentified. Unique molecular identifiers featured in each of the TCR beta cDNA libraries. Yield was roughly 0.5 million cDNA molecules from roughly 0.93 to 9.6 million T cells. TCRdb processed the PCR reads anew with MiXCR; each CDR3 protein has one entry. The repertoire consists of approximately 690,000 distinct CDR3 sequences, with roughly three fifths occurring once and the leading ten covering around 11%. This CDR3 comprises 16 residues. Looked up from germline, CDR1 is SGHRS and CDR2 is YFSETQ. Germline trimming cut 4 bases from V and 0 bases from J; bases unmatched to any gene: 10.

The sequence was obtained from a girl aged 2-10 years with multiple sclerosis. The V and J genes are TRBV5-1 and TRBJ2-7; 7 bases line up with TRBD1. Sequences were obtained from blood. CDR3 nucleotides: TGCGCCAGCAGCGCCCAAGGACAGGCGTTCTCCTACGAGCAGTACTTC. Amino acids: CASSAQGQAFSYEQYF.